This T cell receptor (beta chain) came from a study of T-cell reconstitution after alpha-beta-depleted transplantation in children. There are many counts of this clonotype. The germline V and J ends were trimmed by 5 bases and 0 bases, with 8 bases remaining between them. CDR3 size: 14 residues. Unique molecular identifiers were incorporated when the TCRbeta library was constructed. TCRdb passed the PCR reads through MiXCR, listing each CDR3 protein once. The sample has 490,000 or so distinct CDR3 sequences, under 15% seen once. This chain joins TRBV12-3 or TRBV12-4 and TRBJ1-5; D is unresolved. The sample here was PBMCs from the stem cell graft donor, taken from the stem cell graft. The sequence came from a human donor who donated a stem cell graft to a child with combined immunodeficiency. The chain's CDR3 is CASSPGSSNQPQHF. CDR3 nucleotides: TGTGCCAGCAGTCCTGGGTCTAGCAATCAGCCCCAGCATTTT.